The 25 T cell receptor beta chains below all came from one sample that was sequenced in a study of blood T cell repertoires in COVID-19. This table comes from immunoSEQ multiplex PCR, and its TCRdb copy is limited to in-frame clones, with some not included. The sample has 40,000 to 55,000 clones, about 85% seen once. Sequencing was carried out using peripheral blood. The receptors come from a woman of 80 years or more with acute or convalescent COVID-19.

The V and J genes are TRBV19 and TRBJ2-1, with D perhaps matching TRBD2 (6 bases). Germline V gene lookup returns CDR1 LNHDA and CDR2 SQIVND (reference sequence). The CDR3 contains 16 residues. Trimming left V 0 bases short and J 1 base short, with 10 bases between. CDR3 protein: CASSIDILASYNEQFF. DNA for the CDR3: TGTGCCAGTAGTATAGATATACTAGCTTCCTACAATGAGCAGTTCTTC.

This sequence joins TRBV21-1 and TRBJ1-3; no DNA check was done on the table's D call, TRBD1. TRBV21-1 is flagged as a pseudogene. The CDR3 covers 20 residues. Here the CDR3 reads CASSNYEQGLPVPAGNTIYF. The DNA of the CDR3 is TGTGCCAGCAGCAATTATGAACAGGGCTTACCCGTACCGGCTGGAAACACCATATATTTT.

V usage is TRBV7-2 and J usage is TRBJ1-5; TRBD1 matches at 9 bases. Germline assignment: CDR1 SGHTA and CDR2 FQGNSA. CDR3 size: 18 residues. J lost 6 bases, V lost 5 bases, and 17 bases had no gene match. CDR3 protein: CASSQTGGGQGGFQPQHF. The CDR3 nucleotides read TGTGCCAGCAGCCAGACCGGTGGGGGACAGGGAGGATTTCAGCCCCAGCATTTT.

The DNA for the CDR3 is TGCGCCAGCAGCCAAGATAGTGGCCTAGCGGGCACAGATACGCAGTATTTT. Translated, it gives CASSQDSGLAGTDTQYF. The V gene is TRBV4-1, the J gene TRBJ2-3, with TRBD2 matching over 7 bases. The CDR3 is 17 residues long. Germline V gene lookup returns CDR1 MGHRA and CDR2 YSYEKL. Trimming took 0 bases from V and 1 from J; bases not matched to a gene: 7.

The chain joins TRBV6-5 to TRBJ2-7, with 10 bases fitting TRBD1. After removal of 10 bases from V and 3 bases from J, the junction contained 9 bases not matched to a gene. In germline, CDR1 is MNHEY, CDR2 SVGAGI. CDR3 length: 14 amino acids. CDR3 nucleotide sequence: TGTGCCACCACCTTGACAGGGGGCTTCTACGAGCAGTACTTC. Protein: CATTLTGGFYEQYF.

This chain connects TRBV6-6 to TRBJ1-4; D gene uncertain. The CDR3 extends over 15 amino acids. Germline V CDR1 and CDR2: MNHNY, SVGAGI (reference sequence). Trimming took off 3 bases at V and 3 bases at J, with 11 bases between the two ends. The DNA for the CDR3 is TGTGCCAGCAGTTATCTTAGAGGGTCTAATGAAAAACTGTTTTTT. Protein product: CASSYLRGSNEKLFF.

The J gene is TRBJ2-1, the V gene TRBV6-5; no firm D call. The CDR3 is 14 amino acids. Germline loops: CDR1 MNHEY, CDR2 SVGAGI. V was pared by 8 bases and J by 4 bases, with 15 bases between. The DNA of the CDR3 is TGTGCCAGCGCCTCTAGAGGCGATTACAATGAGCAGTTCTTC. It translates to CASASRGDYNEQFF.

The J gene is TRBJ2-1, the V gene TRBV5-1; 13 bases are shared with TRBD2. This CDR3 comprises 16 residues. Germline lookup yields CDR1 SGHRS and CDR2 YFSETQ. With V trimmed by 2 bases and J by 4 bases, 3 bases remained unmatched. For the CDR3, the DNA is TGCGCCAGCAGCTTTCCGGGACTAGCGGGGTACAATGAGCAGTTCTTC. Protein sequence: CASSFPGLAGYNEQFF.

This rearrangement joins TRBV7-9 to TRBJ2-6; a weak D match, TRBD1 (8 bases). The CDR3 contains 19 residues. Trimming pared 1 base from V and 0 bases from J, leaving 16 bases between. Germline V CDR1 and CDR2: SEHNR, FQNEAQ (reference sequence). CDR3 sequence reads: CASSLGGGGQDSGANVLTF. CDR3 bases: TGTGCCAGCAGCTTAGGGGGCGGGGGACAGGACTCTGGGGCCAACGTCCTGACTTTC.

The V and J genes are TRBV5-1 and TRBJ1-4, with TRBD1 matching over 8 bases. V lost 3 bases and J lost 8; bases outside the gene matches: 3. The germline V gene encodes CDR1 SGHRS and CDR2 YFSETQ. This CDR3 has 13 amino acids. CDR3 nucleotide sequence: TGCGCCAGCAGCTCGGACAGGGCCGAAAAACTGTTTTTT. As protein: CASSSDRAEKLFF.

The chain links TRBV6-2 or TRBV6-3 to TRBJ1-1; 9 bases match TRBD1. Germline V gives CDR1 MNHEY, CDR2 SVGEGT. V lost 6 bases to trimming and J lost 5 bases; unmatched junction nucleotides: 10. This CDR3 has 15 residues. The CDR3 DNA sequence: TGTGCCAGCAGCTTGACAGGGGGAGGTCGGACTGAAGCTTTCTTT. Its translation: CASSLTGGGRTEAFF.

This chain uses TRBV25-1 with TRBJ1-2; 7 bases agree with TRBD1. Trimming took 3 bases from V and 8 from J; bases not matched to a gene: 15. Germline CDR1 MGHDK, CDR2 SYGVNS. CDR3 length equals 16 residues. The CDR3 region has the DNA TGTGCCAGCAGTGAGGACGCCAGGGGGTTCCGGCAAGGCTACACCTTC. The encoded protein is CASSEDARGFRQGYTF.

The chain combines TRBV3-1 (or the pseudogene TRBV3-2) with TRBJ2-7, with a tentative D call TRBD1 (6 bases). The CDR3 length is 15 residues. CDR1 LGHDT and CDR2 YNNKEL come from the germline V gene (reference sequence). Trimming took 4 bases from V and 0 from J, leaving 13 bases between them. CDR3: CASSLSLDSSYEQYF. The DNA for the CDR3 is TGTGCCAGCAGCCTGAGCTTGGACAGCTCCTACGAGCAGTACTTC.

This clone appeared once. The chain recombines TRBV28 with TRBJ1-4; D is ambiguous. Trimming left V 5 bases short and J 0 bases short, with 10 bases between. Germline V gene sequence: CDR1 MDHEN, CDR2 SYDVKM. The CDR3 loop spans 15 amino acids. The chain's CDR3 is CASSQNIPTNEKLFF. The CDR3 DNA reads as TGTGCCAGCAGTCAAAACATTCCAACTAATGAAAAACTGTTTTTT. The full variable domain, with the rest looked up from reference TRBV28 and TRBJ1-4, is DVKVTQSSRYLVKRTGEKVFLECVQDMDHENMFWYRQDPGLGLRLIYFSYDVKMKEKGDIPEGYSVSREKKERFSLILESASTNQTSMYLCASSQNIPTNEKLFFGSGTQLSVL.

This chain connects TRBV30 to TRBJ1-1, with no clear D. The ends were cut back, 2 bases at V and 4 bases at J, with 14 bases in the middle. The CDR3 is 14 amino acids. The V gene's germline CDR1 is GTSNPN and CDR2 SVGIG (reference sequence). The CDR3 DNA sequence: TGTGCCTGGAGTAGGAGAGCCGTGGGCACTGAAGCTTTCTTT. Amino acids: CAWSRRAVGTEAFF.

In the case of this clone: The junction departs from the called germline gene at one end, perhaps through a read error. The gene calls are TRBV7-2 and TRBJ1-2; D gene ambiguous. Germline V gene data show CDR1 as SGHTA and CDR2 as FQGNSA. This CDR3 is built from 12 residues. CDR3 amino acids: CASSLAGPRPEF. DNA of the CDR3: TGTGCCAGCAGCTTAGCGGGCCCCAGGCCTGAGTTC. Full variable domain (remainder filled in from reference TRBV7-2 and TRBJ1-2): GAGVSQSPSNKVTEKGKDVELRCDPISGHTALYWYRQSLGQGLEFLIYFQGNSAPDKSGLPSDRFSAERTGGSVSTLTIQRTQQEDSAVYLCASSLAGPRPEFGSGTRLTVV.

The chain employs TRBV7-2 and TRBJ1-1; D is uncertain. The CDR3 is 14 residues long. Trimming removed 4 bases at V and 4 bases at J, with 13 bases between. Germline CDR1 is SGHTA and CDR2 is FQGNSA. The CDR3 DNA reads TGTGCCAGCAGCTCCCGACGGGAGGTCACTGAAGCTTTCTTT. It yields the protein CASSSRREVTEAFF.

This clone has just one count. This chain links TRBV5-5 with TRBJ2-1, with TRBD2 matching over 12 bases. Losses at the gene ends were 0 bases for V and 5 bases for J; bases not matched to a gene: 3. There are 16 residues in the CDR3. Germline CDR1 and CDR2: SGHKS and YYEKEE (reference sequence). The CDR3 region is CASSLAWTSGNNEQFF. The CDR3 DNA sequence: TGTGCCAGCAGCTTGGCCTGGACTAGCGGGAACAATGAGCAGTTCTTC. Complete variable domain (other parts from reference TRBV5-5 and TRBJ2-1): DAGVTQSPTHLIKTRGQQVTLRCSPISGHKSVSWYQQVLGQGPQFIFQYYEKEERGRGNFPDRFSARQFPNYSSELNVNALLLGDSALYLCASSLAWTSGNNEQFFGPGTRLTVL.

In its sample, this clone was seen once. The chain employs TRBV3-1 (or the pseudogene TRBV3-2) and TRBJ1-2; TRBD1 matches at 9 bases. Germline CDR1 is LGHDT and CDR2 is YNNKEL (reference sequence). This CDR3 spans 14 amino acids. The junction had 13 bases not matched to a gene; V was cut back by 5 bases and J by 12 bases. CDR3 loop: CASSFRDREGANTF. The CDR3 bases are TGTGCCAGCAGCTTCCGGGACAGGGAGGGAGCGAACACCTTC.

The rearrangement uses TRBV15 and TRBJ1-5; D gene unclear. The germline gives CDR1 LNHNV, CDR2 YYDKDF (reference sequence). V lost 0 bases, J lost 6 bases, and 6 bases lay in between. This CDR3 comprises 13 residues. CDR3 bases: TGTGCCACCAGCAGAGATAGCGTTCAGCCCCAGCATTTT. Its translation is CATSRDSVQPQHF.

The rearrangement uses TRBV11-2 and TRBJ2-2, with 8 nucleotides matching TRBD1. With 6 bases clipped from V and 4 bases from J, the junction kept 7 bases outside the gene matches. The CDR3 extends over 15 amino acids. Germline V CDR1 and CDR2: SGHAT, FQNNGV. The CDR3 nucleotides read TGTGCCAGCAGGCCGGGACAGGTCGTCACCGGGGAGCTGTTTTTT. Translating it yields CASRPGQVVTGELFF. The whole variable domain, remainder taken from reference TRBV11-2 and TRBJ2-2, is EAGVAQSPRYKIIEKRQSVAFWCNPISGHATLYWYQQILGQGPKLLIQFQNNGVVDDSQLPKDRFSAERLKGVDSTLKIQPAKLEDSAVYLCASRPGQVVTGELFFGEGSRLTVL.

The chain joins TRBV7-9 to TRBJ2-1, with 8 bases identical to TRBD1. Germline CDR1 SEHNR, CDR2 FQNEAQ (reference sequence). The CDR3 runs 14 residues. Trimming took 4 bases from V and 3 from J; bases not matched to a gene: 2. The CDR3 loop reads CASSWGQDYNEQFF. CDR3 DNA sequence: TGTGCCAGCAGCTGGGGACAGGACTACAATGAGCAGTTCTTC.

DNA of the CDR3: TGTGCCAGCAGCCCTACCGGGACAGGGTCATCACCCCTCCACTTT. Encoded protein: CASSPTGTGSSPLHF. The chain is built from TRBV9 and TRBJ1-6, with 9 bases matching TRBD1. With 4 bases clipped from V and 10 bases from J, the junction kept 9 bases outside the gene matches. Germline-derived CDR1 and CDR2 are SGDLS and YYNGEE. This CDR3 comprises 15 residues.

This chain uses TRBV20-1 with TRBJ2-7, with unresolved D. The CDR3 covers 12 residues. The germline V gene encodes CDR1 DFQATT and CDR2 SNEGSKA (reference sequence). V was cut by 3 bases and J by 6 bases, with 12 bases left in between. The CDR3 coding sequence is TGCAGTGCTAGTCACGAGAGCGCCGAGCAGTACTTC. It is translated as CSASHESAEQYF.

V and J are TRBV3-1 (or the pseudogene TRBV3-2) and TRBJ1-3; 7 bases are shared with TRBD1. The CDR3 has 16 residues. Trimming cost V 1 base and J 0 bases; bases outside gene matches: 3. CDR1 and CDR2 (germline): LGHDT, YNNKEL (reference sequence). The CDR3 bases are TGTGCCAGCAGCCAAGGCAGGGGGGACTCTGGAAACACCATATATTTT. It yields the protein CASSQGRGDSGNTIYF.